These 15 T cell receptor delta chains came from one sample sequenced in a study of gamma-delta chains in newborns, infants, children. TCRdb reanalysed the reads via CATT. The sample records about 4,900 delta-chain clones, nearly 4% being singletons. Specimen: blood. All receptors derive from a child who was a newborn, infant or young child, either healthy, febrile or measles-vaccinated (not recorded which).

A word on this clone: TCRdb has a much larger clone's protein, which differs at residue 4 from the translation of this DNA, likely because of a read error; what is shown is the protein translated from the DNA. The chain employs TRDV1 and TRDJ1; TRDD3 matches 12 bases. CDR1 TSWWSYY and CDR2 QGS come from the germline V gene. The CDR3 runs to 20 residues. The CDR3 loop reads CALEERYLPTGGYYTDKLIF. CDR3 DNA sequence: TGTGCTCTTGAGGAACGATACCTTCCTACTGGGGGATACTACACCGATAAACTCATCTTT.

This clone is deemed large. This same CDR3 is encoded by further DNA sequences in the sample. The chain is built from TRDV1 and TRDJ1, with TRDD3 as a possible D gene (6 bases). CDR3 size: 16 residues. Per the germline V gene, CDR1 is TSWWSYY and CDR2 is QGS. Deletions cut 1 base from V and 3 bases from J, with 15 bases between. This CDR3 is CALGEPLRTGPDKLIF. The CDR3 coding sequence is TGTGCTCTTGGGGAACCCCTTCGTACTGGGCCCGATAAACTCATCTTT.

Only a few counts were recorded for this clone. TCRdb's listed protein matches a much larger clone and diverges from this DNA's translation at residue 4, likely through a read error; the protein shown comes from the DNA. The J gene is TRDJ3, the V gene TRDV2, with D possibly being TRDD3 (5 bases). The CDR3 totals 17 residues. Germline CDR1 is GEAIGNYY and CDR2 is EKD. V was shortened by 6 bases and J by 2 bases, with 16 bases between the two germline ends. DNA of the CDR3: TGTGCCTGTTACCCTTTTTCGGATACCTGGGACACCCGACAGATGTTTTTC. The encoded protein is CACYPFSDTWDTRQMFF.

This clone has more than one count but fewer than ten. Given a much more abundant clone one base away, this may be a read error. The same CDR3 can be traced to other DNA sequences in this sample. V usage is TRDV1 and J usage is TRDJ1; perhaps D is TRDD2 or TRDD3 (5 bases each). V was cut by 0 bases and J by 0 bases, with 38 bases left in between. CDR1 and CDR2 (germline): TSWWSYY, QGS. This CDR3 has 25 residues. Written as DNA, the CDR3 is TGTGCTCTTGGGGAACTATTGGGGCCTCCTTGGTCCTGGACCCCTACTCGGGCCTACACCGATAAACTCATCTTT. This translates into CALGELLGPPWSWTPTRAYTDKLIF.

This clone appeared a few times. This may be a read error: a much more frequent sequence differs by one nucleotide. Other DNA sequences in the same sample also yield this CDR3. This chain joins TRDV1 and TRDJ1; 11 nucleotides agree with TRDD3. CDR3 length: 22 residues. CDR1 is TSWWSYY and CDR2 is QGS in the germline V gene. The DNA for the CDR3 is TGTGCCCTTGGGGAACTCAGTAGGCGAGAACTGGGGGATAGATGTGGCATCGCTAAACTCATCTTT. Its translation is CALGELSRRELGDRCGIAKLIF.

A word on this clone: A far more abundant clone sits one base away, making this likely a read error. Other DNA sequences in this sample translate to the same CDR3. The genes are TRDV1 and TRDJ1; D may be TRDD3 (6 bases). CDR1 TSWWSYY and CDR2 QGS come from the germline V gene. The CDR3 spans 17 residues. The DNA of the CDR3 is TGTGCCCTTGGGGAACTATGGGGGTACTATTACACCGATAAACTCATCTTT. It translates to CALGELWGYYYTDKLIF.

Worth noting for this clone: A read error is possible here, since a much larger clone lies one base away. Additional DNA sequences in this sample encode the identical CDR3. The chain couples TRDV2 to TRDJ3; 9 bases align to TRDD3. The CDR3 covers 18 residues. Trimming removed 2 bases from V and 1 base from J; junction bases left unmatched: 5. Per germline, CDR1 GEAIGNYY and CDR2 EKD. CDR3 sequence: CACDKYWGSSWDTRQMFF. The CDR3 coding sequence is TGTGCCTGTGACAAATACTGGGGGAGTTCCTGGGACACCCGACAGATGTTTTTC.

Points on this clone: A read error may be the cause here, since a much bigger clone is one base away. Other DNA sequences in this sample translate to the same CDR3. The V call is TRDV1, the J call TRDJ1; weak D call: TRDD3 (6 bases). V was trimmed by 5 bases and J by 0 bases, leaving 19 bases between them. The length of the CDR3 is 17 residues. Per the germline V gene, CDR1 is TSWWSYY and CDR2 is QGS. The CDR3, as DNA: TGTGCTCTTGGGTTGGGGGGTACTCTCCGGTACACCGATAAACTCATCTTT. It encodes CALGLGGTLRYTDKLIF.

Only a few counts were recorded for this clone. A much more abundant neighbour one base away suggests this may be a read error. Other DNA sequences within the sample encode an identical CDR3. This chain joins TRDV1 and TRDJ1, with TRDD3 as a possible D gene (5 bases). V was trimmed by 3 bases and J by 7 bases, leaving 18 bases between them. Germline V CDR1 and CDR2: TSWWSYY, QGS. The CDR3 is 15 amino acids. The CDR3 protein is CALGELVGLGPKLIF. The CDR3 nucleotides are TGTGCTCTTGGGGAGCTAGTCGGGCTGGGTCCTAAACTCATCTTT.

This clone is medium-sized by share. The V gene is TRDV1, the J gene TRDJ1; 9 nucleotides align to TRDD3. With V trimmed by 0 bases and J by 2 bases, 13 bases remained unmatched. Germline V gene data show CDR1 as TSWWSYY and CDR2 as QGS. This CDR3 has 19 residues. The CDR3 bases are TGTGCTCTTGGGGAACTACGGGGGATACTACCGGGGGGAACCGATAAACTCATCTTT. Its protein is CALGELRGILPGGTDKLIF.

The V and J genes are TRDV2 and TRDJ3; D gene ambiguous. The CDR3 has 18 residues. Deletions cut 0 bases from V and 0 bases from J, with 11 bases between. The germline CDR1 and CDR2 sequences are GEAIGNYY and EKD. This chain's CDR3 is CACDTVEGLSWDTRQMFF. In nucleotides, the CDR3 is TGTGCCTGTGACACCGTGGAGGGCCTCTCCTGGGACACCCGACAGATGTTTTTC.

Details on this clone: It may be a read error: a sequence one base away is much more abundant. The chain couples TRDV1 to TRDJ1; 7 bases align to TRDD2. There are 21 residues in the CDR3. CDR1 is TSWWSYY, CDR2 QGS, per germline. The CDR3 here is CALGECFLEGSVGPRSDELIF. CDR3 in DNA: TGTGCTCTTGGGGAATGCTTCCTAGAGGGATCTGTGGGCCCGAGGTCCGATGAACTCATCTTT.

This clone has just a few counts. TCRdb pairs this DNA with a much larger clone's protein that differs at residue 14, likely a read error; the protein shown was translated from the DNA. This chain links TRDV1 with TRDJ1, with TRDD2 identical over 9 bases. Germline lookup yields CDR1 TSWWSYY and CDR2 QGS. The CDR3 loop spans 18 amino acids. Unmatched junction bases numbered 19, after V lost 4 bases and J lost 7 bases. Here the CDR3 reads CALGVLRPSYGMVGKLIF. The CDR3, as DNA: TGTGCTCTTGGGGTCCTAAGGCCTTCCTACGGAATGGTGGGTAAACTCATCTTT.

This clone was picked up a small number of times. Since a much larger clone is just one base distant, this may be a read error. CDR3 region: CALGELSPLLGDIGDARQMFF. The CDR3 DNA follows: TGTGCTCTTGGGGAACTCTCACCGTTACTGGGGGATATCGGGGACGCCCGACAGATGTTTTTC. The rearrangement uses TRDV1 and TRDJ3; 11 bases agree with TRDD3. The germline V gene encodes CDR1 TSWWSYY and CDR2 QGS. This CDR3 has 21 amino acids.

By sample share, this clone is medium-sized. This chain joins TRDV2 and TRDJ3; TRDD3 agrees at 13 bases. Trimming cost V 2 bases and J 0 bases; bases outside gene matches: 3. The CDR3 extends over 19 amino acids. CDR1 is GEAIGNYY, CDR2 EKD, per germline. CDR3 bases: TGTGCCTGTGACATACTGGGGGATACGCGCTCCTGGGACACCCGACAGATGTTTTTC. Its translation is CACDILGDTRSWDTRQMFF.